Presented here are 3 T cell receptor beta chains from one specimen sequenced in a study of breast tumors, draining lymph nodes, adjacent tissues. Breast cancer patients provided tissue from their axillary draining lymph nodes. Each CDR3 protein is one row after TCRdb ran MiXCR on the multiplex PCR reads. Found here are fewer than 250,000 distinct CDR3 sequences, around 32% of them singletons; the top ten hold around 1.5%. Specimen: axillary lymph node tissue. Every receptor here comes from a female donor with breast cancer. Some clones in this sample may be carry-over from other donors' samples.

This clonotype was observed many times. J is TRBJ2-2 and V is TRBV5-5; 8 bases match TRBD2. Per the germline V gene, CDR1 is SGHKS and CDR2 is YYEKEE (reference sequence). J lost 6 bases, V lost 4 bases, and 11 bases had no gene match. CDR3 length equals 16 residues. The CDR3 is CASSRGPLAGPGELFF. The CDR3 DNA sequence: TGTGCCAGCAGCCGTGGGCCCTTAGCGGGACCCGGGGAGCTGTTTTTT.

The gene calls are TRBV27 and TRBJ2-3; TRBD2 aligns across 9 bases. The germline V gene has CDR1 MNHEY and CDR2 SMNVEV (reference sequence). The junction had 9 bases not matched to a gene; V was cut back by 6 bases and J by 2 bases. The CDR3 is 16 residues long. The CDR3 sequence: CASRVSGRTYTDTQYF. CDR3 nucleotide sequence: TGTGCCAGCAGAGTAAGCGGGAGGACCTACACAGATACGCAGTATTTT.

There are many counts of this clonotype. The chain carries TRBV2 and TRBJ2-1, with 8 bases matching TRBD2. Germline trimming cut 5 bases from V and 5 bases from J; bases unmatched to any gene: 5. There are 14 residues in the CDR3. Germline V CDR1 and CDR2: SNHLY, FYNNEI. This CDR3 is CASSRAGAHNEQFF. DNA of the CDR3: TGTGCCAGCAGTAGAGCGGGAGCCCACAATGAGCAGTTCTTC.